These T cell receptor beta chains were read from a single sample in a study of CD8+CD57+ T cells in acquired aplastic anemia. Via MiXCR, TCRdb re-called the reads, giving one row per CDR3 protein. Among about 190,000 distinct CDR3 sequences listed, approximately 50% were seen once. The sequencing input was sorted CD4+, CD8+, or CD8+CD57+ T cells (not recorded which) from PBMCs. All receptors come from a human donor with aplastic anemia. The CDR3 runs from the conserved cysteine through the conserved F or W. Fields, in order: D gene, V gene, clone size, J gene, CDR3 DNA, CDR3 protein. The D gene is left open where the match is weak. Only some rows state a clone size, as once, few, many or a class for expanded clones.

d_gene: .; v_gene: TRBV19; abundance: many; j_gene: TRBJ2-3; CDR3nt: TGTGCCAGTAGTATATCCCCAAACATGATGCAGATAAGGTATTTT; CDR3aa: CASSISPNMMQIRYF
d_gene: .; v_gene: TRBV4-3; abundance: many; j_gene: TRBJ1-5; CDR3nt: TGCGCCAGCAGCCAAGACACACAGCCCCAGCATTTT; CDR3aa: CASSQDTQPQHF
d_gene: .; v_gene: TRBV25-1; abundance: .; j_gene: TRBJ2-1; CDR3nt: TGTGCCAGCCCAGCGGGCGCAGTGATGCAGTTCTTC; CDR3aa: CASPAGAVMQFF
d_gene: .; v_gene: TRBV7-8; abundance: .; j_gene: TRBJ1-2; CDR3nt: TGTGCCAGCAGCGGAGGCGGGAACTATGGCTACACCTTC; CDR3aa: CASSGGGNYGYTF
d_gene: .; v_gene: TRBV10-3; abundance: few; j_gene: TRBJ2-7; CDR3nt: TGTGCCATCAGTGAGCCGGTCGGTAGTGCCGAGCAGTACTTC; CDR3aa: CAISEPVGSAEQYF
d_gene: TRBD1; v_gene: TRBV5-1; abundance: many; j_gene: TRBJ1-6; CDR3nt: TGCGCCAGCAGCTTGGGGGACAGGGCTAAGAATAATTCACCCCTCCACTTT; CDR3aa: CASSLGDRAKNNSPLHF
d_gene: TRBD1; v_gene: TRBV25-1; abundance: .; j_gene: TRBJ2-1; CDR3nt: TGTGCCAGCACCAAACAGGGGTTTCATGAGCAGTTCTTC; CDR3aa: CASTKQGFHEQFF
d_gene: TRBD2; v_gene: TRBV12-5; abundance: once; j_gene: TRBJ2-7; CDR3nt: TGTGCTAGTGGTTTGGCACCATGGGGGCGAGGGACTAGCGGGAACGAGCAGTACTTC; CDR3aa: CASGLAPWGRGTSGNEQYF
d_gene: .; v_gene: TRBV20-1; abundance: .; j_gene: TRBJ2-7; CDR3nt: TGCAGTGCTAGTGATACCTACGAGCAGTACTTC; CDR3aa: CSASDTYEQYF
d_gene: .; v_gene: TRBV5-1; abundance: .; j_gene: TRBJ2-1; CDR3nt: TGCGCCAGCAGCTTGGGCCAGGGTGAGCAGTTCTTC; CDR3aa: CASSLGQGEQFF
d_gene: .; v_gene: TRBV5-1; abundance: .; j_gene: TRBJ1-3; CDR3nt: TGCGCCAGCAGCGTGAATGGAAACACCATATATTTT; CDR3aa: CASSVNGNTIYF
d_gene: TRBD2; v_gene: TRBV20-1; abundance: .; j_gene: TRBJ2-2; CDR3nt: TGCAGTGCTCAGACTAGCGGGAGAAGCTACACCGGGGAGCTGTTTTTT; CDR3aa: CSAQTSGRSYTGELFF
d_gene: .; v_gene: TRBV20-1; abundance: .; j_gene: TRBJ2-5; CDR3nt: TGCAGTGCTAGAGATCAGGAGCAAGAGACCCAGTACTTC; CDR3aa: CSARDQEQETQYF
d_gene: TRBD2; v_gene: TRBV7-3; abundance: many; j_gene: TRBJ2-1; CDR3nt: TGTGCCAGCAGCTTAATGGCGGGAGGCTTGCCGGAGCAGTTCTTC; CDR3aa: CASSLMAGGLPEQFF
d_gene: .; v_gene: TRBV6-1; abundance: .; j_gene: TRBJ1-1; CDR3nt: TGTGCCAGCAGCTCTGGATACAGTCACGGGGGCACTGAAGCTTTCTTT; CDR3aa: CASSSGYSHGGTEAFF
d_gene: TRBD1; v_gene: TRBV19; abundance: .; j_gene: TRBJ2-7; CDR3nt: TGTGCCAGTAGGGACCGGACAGGGGAGTACGAGCAGTACTTC; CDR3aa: CASRDRTGEYEQYF
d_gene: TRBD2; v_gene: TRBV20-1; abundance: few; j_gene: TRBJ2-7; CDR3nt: TGCAGTGCTAGGGATAGGCGGGGGGGGCGCGAGCAGTACTTC; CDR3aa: CSARDRRGGREQYF
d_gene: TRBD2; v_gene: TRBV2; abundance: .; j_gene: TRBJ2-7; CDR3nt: TGTGCCAGCCAAGGGAGCGGGGCCTCCTACGAGCAGTACTTC; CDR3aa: CASQGSGASYEQYF
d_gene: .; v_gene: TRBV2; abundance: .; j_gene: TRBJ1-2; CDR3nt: TGTGCCAGCAGTGAGGACAGCGTAGTCTATGGCTACACCTTC; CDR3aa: CASSEDSVVYGYTF
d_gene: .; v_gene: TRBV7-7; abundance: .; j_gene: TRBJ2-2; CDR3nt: TGTGCTAGCAGCTTAGAGACATCCGGGGAGCTGTTTTTT; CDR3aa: CASSLETSGELFF
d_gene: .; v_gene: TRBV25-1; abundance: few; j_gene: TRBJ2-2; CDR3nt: TGTGCCAGCAGTGAAGTGGGTTCGACCGGGGAGCTGTTTTTT; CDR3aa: CASSEVGSTGELFF
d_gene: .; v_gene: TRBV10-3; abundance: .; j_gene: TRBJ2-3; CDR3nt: TGTGCCATCCCCGGGGGTAGCACAGATACGCAGTATTTT; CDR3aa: CAIPGGSTDTQYF
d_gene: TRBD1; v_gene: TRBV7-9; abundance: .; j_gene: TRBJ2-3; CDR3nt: TGTGCAGCACAGGGGCTTGCCGATACGCAGTATTTT; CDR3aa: CAAQGLADTQYF
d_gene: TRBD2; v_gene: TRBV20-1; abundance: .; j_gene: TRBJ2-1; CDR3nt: TGCAGTGCCCCGGTCAGCGGGGGGGGCAATGAGCAGTTCTTC; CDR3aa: CSAPVSGGGNEQFF
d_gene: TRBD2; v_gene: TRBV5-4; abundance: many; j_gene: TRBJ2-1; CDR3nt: TGTGCCAGCAGCTTGGTTAGGCGGGAGGGGAATGAGCAGTTCTTC; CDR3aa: CASSLVRREGNEQFF
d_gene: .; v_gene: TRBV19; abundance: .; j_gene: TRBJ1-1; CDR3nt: TGTGCCAGTAGTGCCACCGGGAGCATGAACACTGAAGCTTTCTTT; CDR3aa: CASSATGSMNTEAFF
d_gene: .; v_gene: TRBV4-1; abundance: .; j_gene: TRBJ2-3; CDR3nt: TGCGCCAGCAGCCCATCGGTAGTGGGCGATACGCAGTATTTT; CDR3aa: CASSPSVVGDTQYF
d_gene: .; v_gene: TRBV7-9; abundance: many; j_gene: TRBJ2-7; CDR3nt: TGTGCCAGCAGCTTGGGGACTGGGTACACCGAGCAGTACTTC; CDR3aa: CASSLGTGYTEQYF
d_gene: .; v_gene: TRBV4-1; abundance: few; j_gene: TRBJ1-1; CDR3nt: TGCGCCAGCGGCCAAGTGAAAGTGGTCGGCAGGGACACTGAAGCTTTCTTT; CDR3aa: CASGQVKVVGRDTEAFF
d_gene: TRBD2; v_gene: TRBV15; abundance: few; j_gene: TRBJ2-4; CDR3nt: TGTGCCACCAGCAGAGAGGGACTAGCGGGGGGTCGGAACATTCAGTACTTC; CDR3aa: CATSREGLAGGRNIQYF
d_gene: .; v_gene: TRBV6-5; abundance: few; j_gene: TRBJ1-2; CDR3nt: TGTGCCAGCAGTTATCAAGGACAGCAGGGTGTCGGCTATGGCTACACCTTC; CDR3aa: CASSYQGQQGVGYGYTF
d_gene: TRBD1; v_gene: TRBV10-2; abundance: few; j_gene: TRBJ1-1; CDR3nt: TGCGCCAGCAAGGGACAGGGCCGCCCTTTGTTCTTT; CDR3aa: CASKGQGRPLFF
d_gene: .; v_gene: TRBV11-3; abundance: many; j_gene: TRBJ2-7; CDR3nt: TGTGCCAGCAGCTCCGGACGGGGTGGGTCCTACGAGCAGTACTTC; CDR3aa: CASSSGRGGSYEQYF
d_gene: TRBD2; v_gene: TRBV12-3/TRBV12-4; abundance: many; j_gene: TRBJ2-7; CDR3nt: TGTGCCAGCAGTCCGGGACTAGCGGGAGTGGCCTACGAGCAGTACTTC; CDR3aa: CASSPGLAGVAYEQYF
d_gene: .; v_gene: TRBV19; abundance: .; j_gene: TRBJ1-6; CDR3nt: TGTGCCAGTAGTAATACCGGGGGATCCTATAATTCACCCCTCCACTTT; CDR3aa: CASSNTGGSYNSPLHF
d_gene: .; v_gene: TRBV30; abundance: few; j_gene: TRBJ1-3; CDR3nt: TGTGCCTGGAGTCTCTCGGGTCTCTCTGGAAACACCATATATTTT; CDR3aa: CAWSLSGLSGNTIYF
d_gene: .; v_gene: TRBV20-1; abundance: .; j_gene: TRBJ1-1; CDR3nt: TGCAGTGTAAGACACGGGAACACTGAAGCTTTCTTT; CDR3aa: CSVRHGNTEAFF
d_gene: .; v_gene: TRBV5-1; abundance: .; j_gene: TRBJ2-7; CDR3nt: TGCGCCAGCAGCAAAAGGGCGGGTCTAAGCTACGAGCAGTACTTC; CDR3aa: CASSKRAGLSYEQYF